The clone carrying this T cell receptor (beta chain) was observed a handful of times. Its matching antigen is unknown. The sample is drawn from a study of Ad26.COV2.S vaccination and SARS-CoV-2 variants. About the research overall: Donor had been placed in the Ad26.COV2.S arm of the COV1001 trial. Participants got Ad26.COV2.S intramuscularly, once or twice 56 days apart.

The study's findings and limits: It was reported that spike-specific CD8+ and CD4+ T cell responses were substantially broad after vaccination.

Treatment meaning: approximately 18 received Ad26.COV2.S at low or high dose, single or two shots; 5 received placebo; per-sample allocation not given. It was on day 63 after the first vaccine or placebo injection that samples were taken. This adult donor, from Boston, was 18-55 years old. Profiling relied on immunoSEQ multiplex PCR, and the TCRdb table lists in-frame clones only, not all of them. The table has roughly 700,000 clones, more than 80% seen once. This material consisted of peripheral blood, taken in a trial of Ad26.COV2.S vaccine versus placebo. This clonotype was obtained from a person aged 18 to 59 who received the Ad26.COV2.S COVID-19 vaccine or a placebo.

For the CDR3, the DNA is TGTGCCAGCAGCTTTTTTAGCGGGGGGGTTTACGAGCAGTACTTC. It codes for CASSFFSGGVYEQYF. The chain carries TRBV5-4 and TRBJ2-7; 11 nucleotides line up with TRBD2. Per the germline V gene, CDR1 is SGHNT and CDR2 is YYREEE (reference sequence). V shed 2 bases and J 4 bases; nucleotides not matched to a gene: 5. The CDR3 has 15 residues. The complete variable domain, with remaining parts taken from reference TRBV5-4 and TRBJ2-7, reads ETGVTQSPTHLIKTRGQQVTLRCSSQSGHNTVSWYQQALGQGPQFIFQYYREEENGRGNFPPRFSGLQFPNYSSELNVNALELDDSALYLCASSFFSGGVYEQYFGPGTRLTVT.